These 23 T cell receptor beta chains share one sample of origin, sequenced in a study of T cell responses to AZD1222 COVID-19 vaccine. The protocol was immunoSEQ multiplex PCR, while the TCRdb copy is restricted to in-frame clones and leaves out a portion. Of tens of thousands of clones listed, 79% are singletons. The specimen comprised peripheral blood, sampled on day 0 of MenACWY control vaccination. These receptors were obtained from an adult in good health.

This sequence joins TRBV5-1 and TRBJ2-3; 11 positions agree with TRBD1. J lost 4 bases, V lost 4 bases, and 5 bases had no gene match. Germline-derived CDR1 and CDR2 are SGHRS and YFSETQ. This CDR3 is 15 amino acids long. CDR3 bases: TGCGCCAGCAGCACCGGGACAGGGGGAGCAGATACGCAGTATTTT. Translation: CASSTGTGGADTQYF.

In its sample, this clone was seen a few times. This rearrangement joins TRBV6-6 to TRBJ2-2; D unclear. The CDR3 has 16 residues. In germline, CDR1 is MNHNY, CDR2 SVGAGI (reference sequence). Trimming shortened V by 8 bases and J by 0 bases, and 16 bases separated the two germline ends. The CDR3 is CASSWSGSANTGELFF. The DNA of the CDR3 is TGTGCCAGCTCATGGTCTGGGTCCGCGAACACCGGGGAGCTGTTTTTT.

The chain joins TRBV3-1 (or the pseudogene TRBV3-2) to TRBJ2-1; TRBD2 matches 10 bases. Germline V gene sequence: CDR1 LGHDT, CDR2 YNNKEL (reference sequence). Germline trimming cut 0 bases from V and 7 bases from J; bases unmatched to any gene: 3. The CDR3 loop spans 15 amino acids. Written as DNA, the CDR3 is TGTGCCAGCAGCCAAGAACTAGCGGGGTATAATGAGCAGTTCTTC. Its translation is CASSQELAGYNEQFF.

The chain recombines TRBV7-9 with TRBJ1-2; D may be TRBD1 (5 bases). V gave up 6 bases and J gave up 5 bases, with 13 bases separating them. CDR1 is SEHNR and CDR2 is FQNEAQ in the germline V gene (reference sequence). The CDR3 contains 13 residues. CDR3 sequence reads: CASSYDSQYGYTF. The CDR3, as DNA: TGTGCCAGCAGTTACGACAGCCAGTATGGCTACACCTTC.

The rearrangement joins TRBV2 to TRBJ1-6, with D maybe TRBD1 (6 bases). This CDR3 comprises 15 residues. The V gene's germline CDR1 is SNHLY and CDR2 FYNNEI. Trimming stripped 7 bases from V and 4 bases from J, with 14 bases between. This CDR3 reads CASNPDSFYNSPLHF. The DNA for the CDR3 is TGTGCCAGCAACCCGGACAGCTTTTATAATTCACCCCTCCACTTT.

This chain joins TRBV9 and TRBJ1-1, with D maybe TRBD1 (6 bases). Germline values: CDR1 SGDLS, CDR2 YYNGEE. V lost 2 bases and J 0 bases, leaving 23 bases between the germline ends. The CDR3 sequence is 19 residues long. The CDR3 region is CASSVSHGGTTSMNTEAFF. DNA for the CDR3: TGTGCCAGCAGCGTGAGCCATGGGGGGACAACCTCTATGAACACTGAAGCTTTCTTT. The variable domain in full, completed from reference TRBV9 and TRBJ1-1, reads DSGVTQTPKHLITATGQRVTLRCSPRSGDLSVYWYQQSLDQGLQFLIQYYNGEERAKGNILERFSAQQFPDLHSELNLSSLELGDSALYFCASSVSHGGTTSMNTEAFFGQGTRLTVV.

The CDR3 spells CASSPARGKGTEAFF. The CDR3 nucleotides read TGTGCCAGCAGCCCAGCGCGGGGAAAGGGCACTGAAGCTTTCTTT. V is TRBV7-9 and J is TRBJ1-1; D is unclear. The CDR3 is 15 amino acids. The V end was cut by 5 bases, the J end by 4 bases, with 17 bases between. Germline V lookup: CDR1 SEHNR, CDR2 FQNEAQ (reference sequence).

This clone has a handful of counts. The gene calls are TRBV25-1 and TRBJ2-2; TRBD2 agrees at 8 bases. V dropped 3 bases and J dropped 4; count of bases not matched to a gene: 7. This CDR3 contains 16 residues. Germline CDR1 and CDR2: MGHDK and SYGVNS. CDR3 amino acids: CASSDGGLGFTGELFF. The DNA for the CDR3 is TGTGCCAGCAGTGATGGGGGACTAGGATTCACCGGGGAGCTGTTTTTT. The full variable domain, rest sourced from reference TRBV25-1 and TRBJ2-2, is EADIYQTPRYLVIGTGKKITLECSQTMGHDKMYWYQQDPGMELHLIHYSYGVNSTEKGDLSSESTVSRIRTEHFPLTLESARPSHTSQYLCASSDGGLGFTGELFFGEGSRLTVL.

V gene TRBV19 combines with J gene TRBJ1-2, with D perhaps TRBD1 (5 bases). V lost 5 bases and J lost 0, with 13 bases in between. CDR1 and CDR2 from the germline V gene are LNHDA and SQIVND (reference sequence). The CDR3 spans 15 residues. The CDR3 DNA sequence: TGTGCCAGTAGTCCGGGACTATCCGCTAACTATGGCTACACCTTC. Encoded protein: CASSPGLSANYGYTF.

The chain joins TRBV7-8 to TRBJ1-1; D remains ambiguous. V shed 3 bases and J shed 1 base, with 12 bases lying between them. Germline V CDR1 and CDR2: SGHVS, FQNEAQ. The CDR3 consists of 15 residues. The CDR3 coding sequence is TGTGCCAGCAGCTTGGACGAACGACAGAACACTGAAGCTTTCTTT. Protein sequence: CASSLDERQNTEAFF.

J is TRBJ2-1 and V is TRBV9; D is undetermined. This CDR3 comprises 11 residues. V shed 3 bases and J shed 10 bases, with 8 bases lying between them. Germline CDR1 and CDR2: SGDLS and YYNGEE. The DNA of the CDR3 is TGTGCCAGCAGCGGTGACACCGAGCAGTTCTTC. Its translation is CASSGDTEQFF.

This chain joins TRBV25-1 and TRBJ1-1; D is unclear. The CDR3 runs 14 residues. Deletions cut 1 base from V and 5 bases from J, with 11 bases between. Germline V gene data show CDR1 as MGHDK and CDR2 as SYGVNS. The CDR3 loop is CASSESLRDTEAFF. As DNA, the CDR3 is TGTGCCAGCAGTGAATCCCTAAGGGATACTGAAGCTTTCTTT.

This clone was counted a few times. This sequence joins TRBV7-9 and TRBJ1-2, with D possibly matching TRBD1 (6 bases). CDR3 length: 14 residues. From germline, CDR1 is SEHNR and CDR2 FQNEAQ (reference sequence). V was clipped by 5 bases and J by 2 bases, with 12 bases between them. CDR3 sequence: CASSPRTENYGYTF. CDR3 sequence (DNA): TGTGCCAGCAGCCCCCGGACAGAGAACTATGGCTACACCTTC.

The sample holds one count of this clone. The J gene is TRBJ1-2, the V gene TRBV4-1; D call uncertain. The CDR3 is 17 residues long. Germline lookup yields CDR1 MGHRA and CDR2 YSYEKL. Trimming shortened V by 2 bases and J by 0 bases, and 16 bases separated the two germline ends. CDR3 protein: CASSQRVGDGANYGYTF. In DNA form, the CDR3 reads TGCGCCAGCAGCCAAAGGGTCGGTGACGGAGCTAACTATGGCTACACCTTC.

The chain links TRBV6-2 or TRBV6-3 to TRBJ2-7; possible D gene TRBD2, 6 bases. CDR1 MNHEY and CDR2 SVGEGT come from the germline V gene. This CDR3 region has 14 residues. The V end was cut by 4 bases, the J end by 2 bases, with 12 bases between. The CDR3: CASSSAGFTYEQYV. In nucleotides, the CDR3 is TGTGCCAGCAGTTCGGCGGGGTTCACCTACGAGCAGTACGTC.

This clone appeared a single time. The CDR3 nucleotides read TGTGCCAGTAGTATCCCCAGGGTTGGCTACACCTTC. Its protein product is CASSIPRVGYTF. V gene TRBV19 combines with J gene TRBJ1-2; possibly TRBD1 for D (5 bases). Trimming removed 3 bases from V and 7 bases from J, with 9 bases in between. The V gene's germline CDR1 is LNHDA and CDR2 SQIVND (reference sequence). CDR3 length: 12 amino acids.

The CDR3 sequence is CASSEVENSPLHF. CDR3 in DNA: TGTGCCAGCAGTGAAGTAGAAAATTCACCCCTCCACTTT. This chain joins TRBV25-1 and TRBJ1-6; no clear D. The CDR3 consists of 13 residues. Germline assignment: CDR1 MGHDK and CDR2 SYGVNS. Between the trimmed V and J ends, which lost 2 bases and 7 bases, there was a span of 6 bases.

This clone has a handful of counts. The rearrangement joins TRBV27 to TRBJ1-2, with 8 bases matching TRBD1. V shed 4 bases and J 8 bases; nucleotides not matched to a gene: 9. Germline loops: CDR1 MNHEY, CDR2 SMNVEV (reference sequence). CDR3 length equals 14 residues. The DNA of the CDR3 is TGTGCCAGCAGTTCTTTAGGACAGGGCCGGGGCTACACCTTC. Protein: CASSSLGQGRGYTF.

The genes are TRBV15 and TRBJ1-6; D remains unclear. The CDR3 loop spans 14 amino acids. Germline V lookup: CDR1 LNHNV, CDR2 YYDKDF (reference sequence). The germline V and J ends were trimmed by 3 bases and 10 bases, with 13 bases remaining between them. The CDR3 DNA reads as TGTGCCACCAGCAGGGACCGAACGAGGTCACCCCTCCACTTT. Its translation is CATSRDRTRSPLHF.

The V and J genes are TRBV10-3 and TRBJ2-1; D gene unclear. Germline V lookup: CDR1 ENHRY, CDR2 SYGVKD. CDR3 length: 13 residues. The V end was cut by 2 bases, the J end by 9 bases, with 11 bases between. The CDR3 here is CAISEEVDGEQFF. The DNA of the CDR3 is TGTGCCATCAGTGAGGAGGTTGACGGTGAGCAGTTCTTC.

The CDR3 DNA reads as TGTGCCACCAGCAGAAGACAGGGAATCTCTGGAAACACCATATATTTT. Amino acid sequence: CATSRRQGISGNTIYF. This rearrangement joins TRBV15 to TRBJ1-3; 7 positions agree with TRBD1. This CDR3 is built from 16 residues. J was trimmed by 0 bases and V by 2 bases; bases with no gene match: 4. Germline V gives CDR1 LNHNV, CDR2 YYDKDF (reference sequence).

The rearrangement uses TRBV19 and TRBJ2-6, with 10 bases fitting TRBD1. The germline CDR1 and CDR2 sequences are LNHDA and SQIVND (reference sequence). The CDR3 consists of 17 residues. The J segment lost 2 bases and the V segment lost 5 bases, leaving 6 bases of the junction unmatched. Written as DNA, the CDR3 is TGTGCCAGTAGTCCCCGGGACAGGGGCGCTGGGGCCAACGTCCTGACTTTC. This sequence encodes CASSPRDRGAGANVLTF.

The CDR3 nucleotides read TGTGCCAGCAGCTTGGGGACAGGGATCACTGAAGCTTTCTTT. Amino acids: CASSLGTGITEAFF. This chain connects TRBV7-8 to TRBJ1-1, with 9 bases identical to TRBD1. The ends lost 3 bases at V and 4 bases at J; junction bases unmatched: 3. CDR3 length equals 14 residues. The germline V gene encodes CDR1 SGHVS and CDR2 FQNEAQ.